These T cell receptor beta chains were read from a single sample in a study of blood T cell repertoires in COVID-19. Measured with immunoSEQ multiplex PCR; TCRdb has only the in-frame clones, and not every one. The table includes some 86,000 clones, approximately 88% detected once. The sequenced material came from peripheral blood. These receptor sequences come from an elderly woman with active or convalescent COVID-19. Both conserved end residues are part of each CDR3. The D gene is left open where the match is weak. Clone size appears in some rows only: once, few, many, or a class for an expanded clone.

J	D	size	V	CDR3	DNA
TRBJ2-5	TRBD2	NA	TRBV18	CASSPGLAGGNAETQYF	TGTGCCAGCTCCCCGGGACTAGCGGGAGGGAATGCGGAGACCCAGTACTTC
TRBJ2-1	TRBD2	NA	TRBV7-2	CASSFTSGNAGEQFF	TGTGCCAGCAGCTTTACTAGCGGGAATGCGGGAGAGCAGTTCTTC
TRBJ2-6	TRBD2	NA	TRBV28	CASASGGDPGANVLTF	TGTGCCAGCGCTAGCGGGGGGGATCCTGGGGCCAACGTCCTGACTTTC
TRBJ1-5	TRBD1	once	TRBV19	CASSRQGHNQPQHF	TGTGCCAGTAGCAGACAGGGACACAATCAGCCCCAGCATTTT
TRBJ2-5	NA	NA	TRBV11-3	CASSSMGLGPQYF	TGTGCCAGCAGCTCAATGGGGCTGGGTCCCCAGTACTTC
TRBJ1-1	TRBD1	NA	TRBV6-5	CASKLTGWGTEAFF	TGTGCCAGCAAGCTGACAGGGTGGGGCACTGAAGCTTTCTTT
TRBJ2-5	TRBD2	NA	TRBV5-1	CASSLGASGRGFQETQYF	TGCGCCAGCAGCTTGGGGGCTAGCGGGAGAGGATTTCAAGAGACCCAGTACTTC
TRBJ2-1	NA	NA	TRBV7-6	CASSLGRGPLNEQFF	TGTGCCAGCAGCTTAGGGCGGGGGCCGCTCAATGAGCAGTTCTTC
TRBJ1-2	TRBD1	NA	TRBV6-5	CASSFDRETYGYTF	TGTGCCAGCAGTTTCGACAGGGAAACCTATGGCTACACCTTC
TRBJ2-3	TRBD1	NA	TRBV9	CASSETIGTGNTDTQYF	TGTGCCAGCAGCGAGACAATTGGGACAGGGAACACAGATACGCAGTATTTT
TRBJ1-4	NA	NA	TRBV1	CTSRKGSGNEKLFF	TGCACCAGCAGGAAGGGGTCGGGTAATGAAAAACTGTTTTTT
TRBJ1-2	TRBD1	NA	TRBV12-3/TRBV12-4	CASRRQGWDGYTF	TGTGCCAGCAGACGACAGGGATGGGATGGCTACACCTTC
TRBJ1-5	NA	NA	TRBV11-2	CASSLQGNQPQHF	TGTGCCAGCAGCTTACAGGGAAATCAGCCCCAGCATTTT
TRBJ1-5	TRBD1	NA	TRBV19	CASRGQGPQPQHF	TGTGCCAGTAGAGGACAGGGCCCTCAGCCCCAGCATTTT
TRBJ1-4	NA	few	TRBV5-6	CASSLDLGGPNEKLFF	TGTGCCAGCAGCTTGGATCTGGGGGGACCAAATGAAAAACTGTTTTTT
TRBJ2-6	TRBD1	NA	TRBV5-8	CASSWAGQGSPGANVLTF	TGTGCCAGCAGCTGGGCGGGACAGGGGAGTCCTGGGGCCAACGTCCTGACTTTC
TRBJ2-2	NA	few	TRBV19	CASSPGAGVRTGELFF	TGTGCCAGTAGCCCTGGGGCAGGGGTGAGAACCGGGGAGCTGTTTTTT
TRBJ1-1	TRBD1	NA	TRBV9	CASSVATGGTEAFF	TGTGCCAGCAGCGTAGCGACAGGGGGCACTGAAGCTTTCTTT
TRBJ1-2	TRBD1	few	TRBV3-1/TRBV3-2	CASSQRQGVGGYTF	TGTGCCAGCAGCCAGCGACAGGGCGTAGGAGGCTACACCTTC
TRBJ2-5	NA	NA	TRBV7-2	CASSSRVQETQYF	TGTGCCAGCAGCTCACGGGTCCAAGAGACCCAGTACTTC
TRBJ2-7	NA	NA	TRBV19	CASSIRRSLGEQYF	TGTGCCAGTAGTATTAGGCGGTCCCTGGGCGAGCAGTACTTC
TRBJ1-3	NA	NA	TRBV9	CASSSRPGGYGNTIYF	TGTGCCAGCAGCAGTCGACCGGGTGGATACGGAAACACCATATATTTT
TRBJ2-7	TRBD1	NA	TRBV10-3	CAIRTTGTGDYEQYF	TGTGCCATCAGAACTACCGGGACAGGGGATTACGAGCAGTACTTC
TRBJ2-5	NA	once	TRBV7-9	CASSPRRTVSQVETQYF	TGTGCCAGCAGCCCTCGACGGACAGTATCCCAAGTAGAGACCCAGTACTTC
TRBJ2-1	TRBD1	NA	TRBV10-3	CAISEGQARYNEQFF	TGTGCCATCAGTGAGGGACAGGCCCGCTACAATGAGCAGTTCTTC
TRBJ1-3	NA	NA	TRBV11-2	CASSLQGHLSGNTIYF	TGTGCCAGCAGCCTACAGGGACACCTCTCTGGAAACACCATATATTTT
TRBJ1-6	TRBD1	NA	TRBV28	CASSPGQGTGSPLHF	TGTGCCAGCAGTCCAGGACAGGGGACCGGATCACCCCTCCACTTT
TRBJ1-6	NA	many	TRBV7-6	CASSLPGSDSPLHF	TGTGCCAGCAGCTTACCAGGGTCAGATTCACCCCTCCACTTT
TRBJ1-2	NA	NA	TRBV15	CATSTELPAGGYTF	TGTGCCACCAGCACTGAACTTCCCGCGGGGGGCTACACCTTC
TRBJ2-5	TRBD1	NA	TRBV27	CASRKDRAQETQYF	TGTGCCAGCAGGAAAGACAGGGCTCAAGAGACCCAGTACTTC
TRBJ2-1	TRBD2	NA	TRBV7-9	CASRGTSGNNEQFF	TGTGCCAGCAGGGGGACTAGCGGTAACAATGAGCAGTTCTTC
TRBJ2-2	TRBD1	NA	TRBV6-5	CASSDPGTGGGELFF	TGTGCCAGCAGCGACCCCGGGACAGGGGGCGGGGAGCTGTTTTTT
TRBJ2-3	TRBD2	NA	TRBV29-1	CSHFGGGTDTQYF	TGCAGCCACTTTGGGGGGGGAACAGATACGCAGTATTTT
TRBJ2-1	TRBD2	NA	TRBV19	CASSIREGGYNEQFF	TGTGCCAGTAGTATACGGGAGGGCGGTTACAATGAGCAGTTCTTC
TRBJ1-3	NA	NA	TRBV29-1	CSVGQGGNTIYF	TGCAGCGTTGGCCAGGGTGGAAACACCATATATTTT
TRBJ1-2	NA	NA	TRBV2	CASSRQATNYGYTF	TGTGCCAGCAGCAGACAGGCAACTAACTATGGCTACACCTTC
TRBJ2-5	TRBD2	NA	TRBV9	CASSPQSGSAETQYF	TGTGCCAGCAGCCCCCAAAGCGGGAGCGCGGAGACCCAGTACTTC
TRBJ1-1	NA	NA	TRBV13	CASSLTRLGEAFF	TGTGCCAGCAGCTTAACCCGATTGGGCGAAGCTTTCTTT
TRBJ1-2	NA	NA	TRBV6-5	CASSTTGLGYTF	TGTGCCAGCAGTACAACAGGGCTTGGCTACACCTTC
TRBJ2-3	TRBD2	NA	TRBV7-3	CASSLLADADTQYF	TGTGCCAGCAGCTTACTAGCGGACGCAGATACGCAGTATTTT
TRBJ2-1	NA	NA	TRBV28	CASSTRTGAANEQFF	TGTGCCAGCAGCACTCGTACGGGAGCGGCCAATGAGCAGTTCTTC